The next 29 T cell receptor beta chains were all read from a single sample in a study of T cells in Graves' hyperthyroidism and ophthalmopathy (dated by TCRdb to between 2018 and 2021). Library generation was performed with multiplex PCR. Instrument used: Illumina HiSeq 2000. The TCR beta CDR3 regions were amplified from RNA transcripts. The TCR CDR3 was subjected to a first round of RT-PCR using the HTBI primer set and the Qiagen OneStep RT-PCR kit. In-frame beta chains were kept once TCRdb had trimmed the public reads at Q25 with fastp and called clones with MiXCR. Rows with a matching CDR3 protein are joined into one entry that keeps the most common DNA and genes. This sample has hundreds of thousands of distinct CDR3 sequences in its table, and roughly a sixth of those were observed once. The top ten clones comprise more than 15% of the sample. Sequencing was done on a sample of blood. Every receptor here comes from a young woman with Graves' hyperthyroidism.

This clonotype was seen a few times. The CDR3 DNA reads as TGCAGTGCTAGGCGCGGGGCCAACGTCCTGACTTTC. Its protein product is CSARRGANVLTF. The rearrangement joins TRBV20-1 to TRBJ2-6; no firm D call. Trimming took 3 bases from V and 4 from J, leaving 4 bases between them. CDR3 length equals 12 residues. The germline gives CDR1 DFQATT, CDR2 SNEGSKA (reference sequence).

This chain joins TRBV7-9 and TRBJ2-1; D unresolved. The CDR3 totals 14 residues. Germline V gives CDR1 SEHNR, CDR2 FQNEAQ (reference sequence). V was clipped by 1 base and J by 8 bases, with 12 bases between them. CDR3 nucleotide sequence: TGTGCCAGCAGCTTAGGGGTAGTTAGGTATGAGCAGTTCTTC. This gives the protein CASSLGVVRYEQFF.

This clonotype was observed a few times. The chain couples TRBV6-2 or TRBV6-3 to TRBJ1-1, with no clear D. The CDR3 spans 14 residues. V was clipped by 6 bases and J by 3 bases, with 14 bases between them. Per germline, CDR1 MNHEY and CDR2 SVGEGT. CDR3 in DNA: TGTGCCAGCAGAAACCCGGGTAGGTACACTGAAGCTTTCTTT. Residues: CASRNPGRYTEAFF.

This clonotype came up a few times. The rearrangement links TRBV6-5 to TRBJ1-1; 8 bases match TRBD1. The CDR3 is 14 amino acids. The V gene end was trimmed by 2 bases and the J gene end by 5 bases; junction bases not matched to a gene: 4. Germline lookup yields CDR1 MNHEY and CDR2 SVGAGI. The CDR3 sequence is CASSYKRQGTEAFF. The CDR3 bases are TGTGCCAGCAGTTACAAGAGACAGGGGACTGAAGCTTTCTTT.

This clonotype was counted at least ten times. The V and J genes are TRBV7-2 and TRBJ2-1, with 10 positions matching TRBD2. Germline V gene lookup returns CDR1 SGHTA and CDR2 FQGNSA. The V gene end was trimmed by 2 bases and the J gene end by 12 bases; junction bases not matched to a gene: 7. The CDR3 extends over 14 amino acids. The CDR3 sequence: CASSLLAGVVGQFF. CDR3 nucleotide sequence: TGTGCCAGCAGCTTACTAGCGGGAGTCGTCGGGCAGTTCTTC.

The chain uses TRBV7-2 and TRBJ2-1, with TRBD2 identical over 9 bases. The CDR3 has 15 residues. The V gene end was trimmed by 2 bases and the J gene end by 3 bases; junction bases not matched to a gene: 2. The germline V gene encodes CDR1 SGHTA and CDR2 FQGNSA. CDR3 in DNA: TGTGCCAGCAGCTTATCTAGCGGGGACTACAATGAGCAGTTCTTC. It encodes CASSLSSGDYNEQFF. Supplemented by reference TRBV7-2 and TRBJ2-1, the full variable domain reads GAGVSQSPSNKVTEKGKDVELRCDPISGHTALYWYRQSLGQGLEFLIYFQGNSAPDKSGLPSDRFSAERTGGSVSTLTIQRTQQEDSAVYLCASSLSSGDYNEQFFGPGTRLTVL.

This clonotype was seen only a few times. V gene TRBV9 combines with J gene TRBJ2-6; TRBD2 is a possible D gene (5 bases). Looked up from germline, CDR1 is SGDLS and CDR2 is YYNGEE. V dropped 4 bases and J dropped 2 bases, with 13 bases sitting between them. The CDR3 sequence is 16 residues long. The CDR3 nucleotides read TGTGCCAGCAGCAGGACTCTAGACCCTGGGGCCAACGTCCTGACTTTC. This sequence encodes CASSRTLDPGANVLTF.

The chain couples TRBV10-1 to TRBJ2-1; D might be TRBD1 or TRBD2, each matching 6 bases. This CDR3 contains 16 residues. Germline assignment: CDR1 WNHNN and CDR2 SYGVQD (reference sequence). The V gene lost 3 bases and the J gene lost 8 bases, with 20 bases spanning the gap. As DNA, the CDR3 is TGCGCCAGCAGTGACGGCGGGGCAGGGGCTCTGGATGAGCAGTTCTTC. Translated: CASSDGGAGALDEQFF.

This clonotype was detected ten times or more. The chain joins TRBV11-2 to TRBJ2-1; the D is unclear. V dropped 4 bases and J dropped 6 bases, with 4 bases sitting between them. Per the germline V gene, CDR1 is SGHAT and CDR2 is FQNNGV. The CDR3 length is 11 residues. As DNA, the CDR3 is TGTGCCAGCAGCTCGGGCAATGAGCAGTTCTTC. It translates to CASSSGNEQFF.

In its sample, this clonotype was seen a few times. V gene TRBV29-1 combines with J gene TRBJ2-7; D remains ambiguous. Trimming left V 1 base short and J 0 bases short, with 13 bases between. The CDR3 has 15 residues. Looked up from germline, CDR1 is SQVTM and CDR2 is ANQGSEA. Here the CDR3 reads CSVEVNSLVSYEQYF. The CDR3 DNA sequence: TGCAGCGTTGAAGTAAATAGTCTTGTCTCCTACGAGCAGTACTTC.

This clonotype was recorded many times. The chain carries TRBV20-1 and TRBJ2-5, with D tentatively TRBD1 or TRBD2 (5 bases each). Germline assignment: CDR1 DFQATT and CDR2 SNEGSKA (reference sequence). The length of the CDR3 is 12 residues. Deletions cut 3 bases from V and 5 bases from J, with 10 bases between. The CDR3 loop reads CSASGTQETQYF. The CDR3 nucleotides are TGCAGTGCTAGCGGGACGCAGGAGACCCAGTACTTC.

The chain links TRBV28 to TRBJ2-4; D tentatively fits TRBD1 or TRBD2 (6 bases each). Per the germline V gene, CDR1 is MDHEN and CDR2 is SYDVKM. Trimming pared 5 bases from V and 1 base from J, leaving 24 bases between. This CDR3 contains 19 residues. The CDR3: CASSPRRGAMELAKNIQYF. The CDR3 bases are TGTGCCAGCAGTCCCCGGAGGGGGGCGATGGAGTTGGCCAAAAACATTCAGTACTTC. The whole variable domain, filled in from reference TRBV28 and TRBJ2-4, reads DVKVTQSSRYLVKRTGEKVFLECVQDMDHENMFWYRQDPGLGLRLIYFSYDVKMKEKGDIPEGYSVSREKKERFSLILESASTNQTSMYLCASSPRRGAMELAKNIQYFGAGTRLSVL.

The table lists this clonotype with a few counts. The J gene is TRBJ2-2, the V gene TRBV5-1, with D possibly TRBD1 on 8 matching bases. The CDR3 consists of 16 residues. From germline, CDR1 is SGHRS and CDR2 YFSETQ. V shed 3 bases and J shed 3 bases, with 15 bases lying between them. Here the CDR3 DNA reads TGCGCCAGCAGCTACGTAACAGGGGGGGACACCGGGGAGCTGTTTTTT. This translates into CASSYVTGGDTGELFF.

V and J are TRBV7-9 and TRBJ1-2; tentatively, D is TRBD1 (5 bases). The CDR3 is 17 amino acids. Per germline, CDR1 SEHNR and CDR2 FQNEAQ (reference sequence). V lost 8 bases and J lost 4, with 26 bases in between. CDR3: CASPLGGAIGTSYGYTF. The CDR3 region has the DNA TGTGCCAGCCCCCTCGGGGGTGCTATTGGAACCTCCTATGGCTACACCTTC.

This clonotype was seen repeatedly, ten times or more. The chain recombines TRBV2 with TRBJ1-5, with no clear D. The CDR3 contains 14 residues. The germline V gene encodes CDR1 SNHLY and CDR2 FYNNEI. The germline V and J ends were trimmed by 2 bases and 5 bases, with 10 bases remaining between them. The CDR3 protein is CASSERTYDQPQHF. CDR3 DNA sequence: TGTGCCAGCAGTGAACGGACGTACGATCAGCCCCAGCATTTT.

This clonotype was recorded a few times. Written as DNA, the CDR3 is TGTGCCAGCACGCAGGACAGGAATGAGCAGTTCTTC. The encoded protein is CASTQDRNEQFF. This chain connects TRBV25-1 to TRBJ2-1; 7 bases align to TRBD1. V lost 7 bases and J lost 7; bases outside the gene matches: 4. Germline V CDR1 and CDR2: MGHDK, SYGVNS. This CDR3 has 12 residues.

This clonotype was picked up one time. Written as DNA, the CDR3 is TGTGCCACCTCGCGGGACGTGAGCTCTGGAAACACCATATATTTT. Translating gives CATSRDVSSGNTIYF. The rearrangement joins TRBV18 to TRBJ1-3, with D tentatively TRBD1 (5 bases). V shed 10 bases and J shed 0 bases, with 16 bases lying between them. Germline CDR1 is KGHSH and CDR2 is LQKENI. The length of the CDR3 is 15 residues.

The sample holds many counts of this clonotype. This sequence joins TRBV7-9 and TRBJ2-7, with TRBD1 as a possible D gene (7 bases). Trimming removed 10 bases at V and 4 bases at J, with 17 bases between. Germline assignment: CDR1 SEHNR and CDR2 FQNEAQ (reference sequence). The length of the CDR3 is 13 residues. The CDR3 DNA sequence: TGTGCCACCCGTCCGACAGGGACTTACGAGCAGTACTTC. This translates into CATRPTGTYEQYF.

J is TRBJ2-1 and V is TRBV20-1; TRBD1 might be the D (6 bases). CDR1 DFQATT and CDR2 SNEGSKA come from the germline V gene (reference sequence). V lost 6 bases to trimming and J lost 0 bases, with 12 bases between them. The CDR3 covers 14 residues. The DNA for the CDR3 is TGCAGTGCGACCACAGGGAGCTCCTACAATGAGCAGTTCTTC. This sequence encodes CSATTGSSYNEQFF.

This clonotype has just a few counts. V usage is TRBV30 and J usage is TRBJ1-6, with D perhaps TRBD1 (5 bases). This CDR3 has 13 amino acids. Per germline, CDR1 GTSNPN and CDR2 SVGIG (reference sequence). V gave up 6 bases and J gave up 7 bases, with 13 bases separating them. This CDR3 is CACSQGRNSPLHF. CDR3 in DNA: TGTGCCTGTTCCCAGGGACGCAATTCACCCCTCCACTTT.

CDR3 residues: CASSLVRGREEVNEQFF. The CDR3 DNA follows: TGTGCCAGCAGCTTAGTAAGGGGGCGGGAGGAGGTCAATGAGCAGTTCTTC. The genes are TRBV7-6 and TRBJ2-1; possibly TRBD2 for D (8 bases). Trimming stripped 1 base from V and 6 bases from J, with 19 bases between. The germline V gene has CDR1 SGHVS and CDR2 FNYEAQ. This CDR3 spans 17 amino acids.

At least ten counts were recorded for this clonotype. The CDR3 DNA reads as TGCGCCAGCAGCTTGTTACAGGGTGGGCCTGAAGCTTTCTTT. This sequence encodes CASSLLQGGPEAFF. The gene calls are TRBV5-1 and TRBJ1-1; D might be TRBD1 (6 bases). V lost 1 base to trimming and J lost 6 bases, with 13 bases between them. Looked up from germline, CDR1 is SGHRS and CDR2 is YFSETQ. The CDR3 runs 14 residues.

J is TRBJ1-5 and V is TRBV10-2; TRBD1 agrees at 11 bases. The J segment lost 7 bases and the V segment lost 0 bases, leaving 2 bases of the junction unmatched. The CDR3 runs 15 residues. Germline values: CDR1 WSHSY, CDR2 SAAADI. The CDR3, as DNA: TGCGCCAGCAGTGAGTCGGGGACAGGGGGGCAGCCCCAGCATTTT. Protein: CASSESGTGGQPQHF.

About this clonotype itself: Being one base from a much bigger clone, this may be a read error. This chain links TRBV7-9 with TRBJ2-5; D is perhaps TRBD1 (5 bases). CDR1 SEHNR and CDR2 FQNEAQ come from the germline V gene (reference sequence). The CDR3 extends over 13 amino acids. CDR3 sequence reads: CVSSYQNRETQYF. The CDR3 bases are TGTGTCAGCAGCTACCAAAACAGGGAGACCCAGTACTTC.

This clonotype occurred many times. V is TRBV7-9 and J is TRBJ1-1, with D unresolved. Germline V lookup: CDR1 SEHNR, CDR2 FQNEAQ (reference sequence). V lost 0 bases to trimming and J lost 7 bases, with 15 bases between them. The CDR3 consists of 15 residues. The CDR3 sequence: CASSLAPGERVEAFF. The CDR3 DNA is TGTGCCAGCAGCTTAGCCCCGGGTGAACGGGTTGAAGCTTTCTTT.

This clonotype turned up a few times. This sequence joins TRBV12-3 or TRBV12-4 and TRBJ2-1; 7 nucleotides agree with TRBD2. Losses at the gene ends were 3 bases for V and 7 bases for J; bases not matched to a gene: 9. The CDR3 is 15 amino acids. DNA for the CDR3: TGTGCCAGCAGTTTTGGGGGGAGGGCCGATAATGAGCAGTTCTTC. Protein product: CASSFGGRADNEQFF.

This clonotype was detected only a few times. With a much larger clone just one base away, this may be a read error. CDR3 loop: CASSQGGQGAAEKLFF. The DNA of the CDR3 is TGTGCCAGCAGCCAAGGAGGACAGGGAGCGGCAGAAAAACTGTTTTTT. V and J are TRBV3-1 and TRBJ1-4; 8 nucleotides agree with TRBD1. The CDR3 is made up of 16 amino acids. CDR1 is LGHDT and CDR2 is YNNKEL in the germline V gene (reference sequence). Germline trimming cut 1 base from V and 8 bases from J; bases unmatched to any gene: 9.

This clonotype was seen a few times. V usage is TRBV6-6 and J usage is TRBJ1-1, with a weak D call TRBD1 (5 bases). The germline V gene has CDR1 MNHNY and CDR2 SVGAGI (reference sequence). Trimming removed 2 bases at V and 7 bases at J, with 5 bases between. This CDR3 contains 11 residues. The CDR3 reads CASSYTGEAFF. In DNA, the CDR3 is TGTGCCAGCAGTTACACAGGTGAAGCTTTCTTT.

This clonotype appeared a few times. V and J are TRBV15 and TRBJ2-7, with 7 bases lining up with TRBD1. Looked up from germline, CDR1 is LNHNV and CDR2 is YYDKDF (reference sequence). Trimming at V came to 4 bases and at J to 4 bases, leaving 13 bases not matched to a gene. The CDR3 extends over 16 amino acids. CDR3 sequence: CATSTEDRAGKYEQYF. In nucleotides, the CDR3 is TGTGCCACCAGCACCGAAGACAGGGCTGGCAAATACGAGCAGTACTTC.